The rows below give T cell receptor beta chains drawn from one sample of a study of shared clonotypes between healthy human individuals. Measured with immunoSEQ multiplex PCR; TCRdb has only the in-frame clones, and not every one. In the table there are approximately 2,300,000 clones, just under 95% of which are singletons. The source material was naive CD4+ T cells from PBMCs. Source of these receptors: a young man in good health. Some clones in this sample may be carry-over from other donors' samples. Each CDR3 is given with its conserved first and last residue. The order of the fields is D gene, J gene, V gene, clone size, CDR3 DNA, CDR3 protein. A D gene is named only where the DNA matches it firmly. Clone size is stated in some rows and not others, as once, few, many or a class when expanded.

D gene: NA; J gene: TRBJ2-7; V gene: TRBV18; clone size: NA; CDR3 DNA: TGTGCCAGCTCACCACCTCAGGGGCGCTCCTACGAGCAGTACTTC; CDR3 protein: CASSPPQGRSYEQYF
D gene: NA; J gene: TRBJ1-1; V gene: TRBV5-8; clone size: NA; CDR3 DNA: TGTGCCAGCAGCTTCATCCAAGCCACTGAAGCTTTCTTT; CDR3 protein: CASSFIQATEAFF
D gene: NA; J gene: TRBJ2-7; V gene: TRBV28; clone size: NA; CDR3 DNA: TGTGCCAGCAGTTTATTCTACGAGCAGTACTTC; CDR3 protein: CASSLFYEQYF
D gene: TRBD1; J gene: TRBJ1-6; V gene: TRBV18; clone size: NA; CDR3 DNA: TGTGCCAGCTCACCATTGGGGACAGGGGGCACCTATAATTCACCCCTCCACTTT; CDR3 protein: CASSPLGTGGTYNSPLHF
D gene: NA; J gene: TRBJ2-3; V gene: TRBV28; clone size: NA; CDR3 DNA: TGTGCCAGCAGTTTATCAGATACGCAGTATTTT; CDR3 protein: CASSLSDTQYF
D gene: TRBD1; J gene: TRBJ2-2; V gene: TRBV19; clone size: NA; CDR3 DNA: TGTGCCAGTAGCCACAGACAGGGCTCCGGGGAGCTGTTTTTT; CDR3 protein: CASSHRQGSGELFF
D gene: NA; J gene: TRBJ1-1; V gene: TRBV6-6; clone size: NA; CDR3 DNA: TGTGCCAGCACCCTAACGAAGGACGTCGAAGCTTTCTTT; CDR3 protein: CASTLTKDVEAFF
D gene: NA; J gene: TRBJ1-4; V gene: TRBV4-2; clone size: once; CDR3 DNA: TGTGCCAGCAGCCCTGTGGGGGTAAAACTGTTTTTT; CDR3 protein: CASSPVGVKLFF
D gene: NA; J gene: TRBJ2-3; V gene: TRBV19; clone size: NA; CDR3 DNA: TGTGCCAGTAGTGTTAGGACCAGCACAGATACGCAGTATTTT; CDR3 protein: CASSVRTSTDTQYF
D gene: TRBD2; J gene: TRBJ2-1; V gene: TRBV7-2; clone size: NA; CDR3 DNA: TGTGCCAGCAGCTTAGGGAGGCAGCGGGAGTACGAGCAGTTCTTC; CDR3 protein: CASSLGRQREYEQFF
D gene: TRBD2; J gene: TRBJ2-3; V gene: TRBV4-1; clone size: NA; CDR3 DNA: TGCGCCAGCAGCCTCAAGGCCGCGGGAGGGGGGGCAGATACGCAGTATTTT; CDR3 protein: CASSLKAAGGGADTQYF
D gene: TRBD2; J gene: TRBJ2-1; V gene: TRBV28; clone size: NA; CDR3 DNA: TGTGCCAGCCGTGAGGTAGCGGGAGGGCCGTACAATGAGCAGTTCTTC; CDR3 protein: CASREVAGGPYNEQFF
D gene: NA; J gene: TRBJ2-5; V gene: TRBV2; clone size: NA; CDR3 DNA: TGTGCCAGCAGCGGACCAACCCGGGAGACCCAGTACTTC; CDR3 protein: CASSGPTRETQYF
D gene: NA; J gene: TRBJ2-5; V gene: TRBV5-1; clone size: NA; CDR3 DNA: TGCGCCAGCAGCTTATTCAACTCTTTGGAAGAGACCCAGTACTTC; CDR3 protein: CASSLFNSLEETQYF
D gene: NA; J gene: TRBJ2-7; V gene: TRBV5-4; clone size: NA; CDR3 DNA: TGTGCCAGCAGCTCGCCTACTTCCTACGAGCAGTACTTC; CDR3 protein: CASSSPTSYEQYF
D gene: NA; J gene: TRBJ1-1; V gene: TRBV9; clone size: NA; CDR3 DNA: TGTGCCAGCAGCGTCCGGGGGGCAGGCACTGAAGCTTTCTTT; CDR3 protein: CASSVRGAGTEAFF
D gene: NA; J gene: TRBJ2-1; V gene: TRBV11-2; clone size: NA; CDR3 DNA: TGTGCCAGCAGCTTAGATCTTAAGTTCTATGAGCAGTTCTTC; CDR3 protein: CASSLDLKFYEQFF
D gene: NA; J gene: TRBJ2-7; V gene: TRBV2; clone size: NA; CDR3 DNA: TGTGCCAGCAGTGACGACTCATACGAGCAGTACTTC; CDR3 protein: CASSDDSYEQYF
D gene: NA; J gene: TRBJ1-2; V gene: TRBV15; clone size: NA; CDR3 DNA: TGTGCCACCAGCAGAGCTGGGCACTATGGCTACACCTTC; CDR3 protein: CATSRAGHYGYTF
D gene: NA; J gene: TRBJ2-7; V gene: TRBV28; clone size: NA; CDR3 DNA: TGTGCCAGCGGGGGGGGCGGAATCAGCAAGCAGTACTTC; CDR3 protein: CASGGGGISKQYF
D gene: NA; J gene: TRBJ2-6; V gene: TRBV5-4; clone size: NA; CDR3 DNA: TGTGCCAGCAGCTTGTCGGGAGTCTCTGGGGCCAACGTCCTGACTTTC; CDR3 protein: CASSLSGVSGANVLTF
D gene: NA; J gene: TRBJ2-3; V gene: TRBV20-1; clone size: NA; CDR3 DNA: TGCAGTGCCCCAGGGGCAGATACGCAGTATTTT; CDR3 protein: CSAPGADTQYF
D gene: TRBD1; J gene: TRBJ1-5; V gene: TRBV28; clone size: NA; CDR3 DNA: TGTGCCAGCAGTAAAAACAGGGGAGGCGGCAATCAGCCCCAGCATTTT; CDR3 protein: CASSKNRGGGNQPQHF
D gene: TRBD2; J gene: TRBJ2-7; V gene: TRBV13; clone size: NA; CDR3 DNA: TGTGCCAGCAGAAGTCGAGGCCTAGCGGGGCGCGGCACACACTACGAGCAGTACTTC; CDR3 protein: CASRSRGLAGRGTHYEQYF
D gene: TRBD1; J gene: TRBJ2-3; V gene: TRBV4-1; clone size: NA; CDR3 DNA: TGCGCCAGCAGCCAAGTCTCAGGGGGCTCTACAGATACGCAGTATTTT; CDR3 protein: CASSQVSGGSTDTQYF
D gene: NA; J gene: TRBJ1-6; V gene: TRBV6-6; clone size: NA; CDR3 DNA: TGTGCCAGCAGTACCCCCGTGATGTGGTCACCCCTCCACTTT; CDR3 protein: CASSTPVMWSPLHF
D gene: NA; J gene: TRBJ1-2; V gene: TRBV6-5; clone size: once; CDR3 DNA: TGTGCCAGCAGTTACACGGTACAGATAAACTATGGCTACACCTTC; CDR3 protein: CASSYTVQINYGYTF
D gene: NA; J gene: TRBJ1-5; V gene: TRBV7-8; clone size: NA; CDR3 DNA: TGTGCCAGCAGCTTAGCGGTGGGGCCTAGCGGGCCCCAGCATTTT; CDR3 protein: CASSLAVGPSGPQHF